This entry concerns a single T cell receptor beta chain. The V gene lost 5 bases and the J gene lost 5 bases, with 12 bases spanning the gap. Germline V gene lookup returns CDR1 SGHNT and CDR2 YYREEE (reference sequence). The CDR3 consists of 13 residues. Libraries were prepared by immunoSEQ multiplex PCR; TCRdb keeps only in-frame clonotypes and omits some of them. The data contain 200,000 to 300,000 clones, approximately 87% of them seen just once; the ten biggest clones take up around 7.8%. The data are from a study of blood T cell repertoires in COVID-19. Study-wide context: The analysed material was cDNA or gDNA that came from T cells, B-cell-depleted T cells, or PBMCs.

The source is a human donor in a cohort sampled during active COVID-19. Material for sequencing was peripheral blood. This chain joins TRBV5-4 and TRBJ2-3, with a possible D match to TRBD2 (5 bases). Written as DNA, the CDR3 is TGTGCCAGCAGGGGCGAACGGGGAGATACGCAGTATTTT. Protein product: CASRGERGDTQYF.